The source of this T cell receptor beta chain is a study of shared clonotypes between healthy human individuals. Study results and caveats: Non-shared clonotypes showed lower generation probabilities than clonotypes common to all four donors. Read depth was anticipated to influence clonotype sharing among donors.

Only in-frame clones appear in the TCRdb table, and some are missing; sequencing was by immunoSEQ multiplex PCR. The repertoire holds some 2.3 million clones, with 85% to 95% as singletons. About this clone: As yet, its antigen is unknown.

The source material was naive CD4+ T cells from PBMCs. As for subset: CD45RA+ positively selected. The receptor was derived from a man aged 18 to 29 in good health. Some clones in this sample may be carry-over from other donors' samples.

In DNA, the CDR3 is TGTGCCACCAGCAGAGATCCGCGAAAGGGCTACCAAGAGACCCAGTACTTC. Translation gives CATSRDPRKGYQETQYF. The genes are TRBV15 and TRBJ2-5; D gene ambiguous. Per the germline V gene, CDR1 is LNHNV and CDR2 is YYDKDF (reference sequence). This CDR3 has 17 amino acids. Trimming took 0 bases from V and 0 from J, leaving 14 bases between them.